The 20 T cell receptor beta chains presented below share a single source sample, sequenced in a study of cytomegalovirus exposure and HLA in healthy donors. 60 Vbeta and 13 Jbeta primers were used in PCR. Assay: immunoSEQ multiplex PCR; the TCRdb copy retains only in-frame clones and omits some. Of over 150,000 clones listed, 75% were seen once; the top ten hold about 1.3%. The sequencing sample was made of PBMCs. The receptors derive from a man between 18 and 29 years old in good health and CMV-seronegative.

This chain uses TRBV10-2 with TRBJ2-7; 7 bases agree with TRBD1. Germline lookup yields CDR1 WSHSY and CDR2 SAAADI. The CDR3 has 13 residues. The V gene end was trimmed by 6 bases and the J gene end by 2 bases; junction bases not matched to a gene: 4. CDR3 sequence (DNA): TGCGCCAGCAGCGACAGGGTACCCTACGAGCAGTACTTC. Residues: CASSDRVPYEQYF.

The chain joins TRBV7-2 to TRBJ2-3, with a tentative D call TRBD2 (6 bases). The germline V gene has CDR1 SGHTA and CDR2 FQGNSA. The CDR3 spans 13 residues. The V gene lost 4 bases and the J gene lost 4 bases, with 9 bases spanning the gap. The chain's CDR3 is CASSYTSPDTQYF. The CDR3 DNA reads TGTGCCAGCAGCTACACTAGCCCAGATACGCAGTATTTT.

The chain has TRBV18 and TRBJ2-7, with D possibly TRBD1 on 5 matching bases. In germline, CDR1 is KGHSH, CDR2 LQKENI. Trimming cost V 0 bases and J 0 bases, with 12 bases left between them. This CDR3 has 16 amino acids. The DNA of the CDR3 is TGTGCCAGCTCACCACCTCCCAGGGCAACCTCCTACGAGCAGTACTTC. Amino acids: CASSPPPRATSYEQYF.

The J gene is TRBJ1-5, the V gene TRBV13, with no clear D. Germline V lookup: CDR1 PRHDT, CDR2 FYEKMQ (reference sequence). V lost 0 bases and J lost 6, with 15 bases in between. The CDR3 length is 16 residues. In DNA, the CDR3 is TGTGCCAGCAGCTTAGGGGGCCTAACCCCAGGTCAGCCCCAGCATTTT. Amino acids: CASSLGGLTPGQPQHF.

In its sample, this clone was seen a few times. CDR3 loop: CASSPPGQASYGYTF. The CDR3 bases are TGTGCCAGCAGTCCGCCTGGACAGGCGAGCTATGGCTACACCTTC. The chain combines TRBV28 with TRBJ1-2; 7 bases are shared with TRBD1. The CDR3 is 15 amino acids. The ends lost 5 bases at V and 4 bases at J; junction bases unmatched: 10. Germline V gene data show CDR1 as MDHEN and CDR2 as SYDVKM.

The J gene is TRBJ1-4, the V gene TRBV10-3; D is perhaps TRBD1 (5 bases). The germline V and J ends were trimmed by 4 bases and 6 bases, with 12 bases remaining between them. CDR3 size: 14 residues. From germline, CDR1 is ENHRY and CDR2 SYGVKD. CDR3 sequence: CAISVGGRDEKLFF. The CDR3 DNA reads TGTGCCATCAGTGTTGGGGGGAGGGATGAAAAACTGTTTTTT.

The chain links TRBV19 to TRBJ2-7, with 7 nucleotides matching TRBD1. V was pared by 5 bases and J by 1 base, with 5 bases of the junction left unmatched. Germline CDR1 and CDR2: LNHDA and SQIVND (reference sequence). The CDR3 covers 14 residues. This chain's CDR3 is CASSQWGQSYEQYF. In nucleotides, the CDR3 is TGTGCCAGTAGTCAGTGGGGACAGTCCTACGAGCAGTACTTC.

The chain combines TRBV5-1 with TRBJ2-5; weak D call: TRBD2 (5 bases). Per germline, CDR1 SGHRS and CDR2 YFSETQ. Trimming removed 2 bases from V and 2 bases from J, with 13 bases in between. This CDR3 has 15 amino acids. The CDR3 loop is CASSFELAYQETQYF. The CDR3 coding sequence is TGCGCCAGCAGCTTCGAGCTAGCCTATCAAGAGACCCAGTACTTC.

This clone was seen once. The chain joins TRBV18 to TRBJ1-1; D is unclear. The length of the CDR3 is 15 residues. Deletions cut 3 bases from V and 1 base from J, with 12 bases between. Germline lookup yields CDR1 KGHSH and CDR2 LQKENI. DNA of the CDR3: TGTGCCAGCTCACCTCCGGGGTCCCAGAACACTGAAGCTTTCTTT. Protein sequence: CASSPPGSQNTEAFF.

This chain joins TRBV21-1 and TRBJ2-2; TRBD2 is taken as the D call from the table, unchecked against the DNA. TRBV21-1 is labeled a pseudogene. The CDR3 spans 16 residues. The CDR3 here is CASSRGGGSNTGELFF. DNA of the CDR3: TGTGCCAGCAGCAGGGGGGGAGGGAGTAACACCGGGGAGCTGTTTTTT.

This sequence joins TRBV25-1 and TRBJ2-2, with D maybe TRBD2 (5 bases). V was clipped by 0 bases and J by 3 bases, with 5 bases between them. This CDR3 spans 14 amino acids. From germline, CDR1 is MGHDK and CDR2 SYGVNS. The CDR3 DNA sequence: TGTGCCAGCAGTGAATATAGCGACACCGGGGAGCTGTTTTTT. Protein product: CASSEYSDTGELFF.

As DNA, the CDR3 is TGTGCCAGCACCCGGGGGGACTTCTATGGCTACACCTTC. Translation gives CASTRGDFYGYTF. The gene calls are TRBV7-9 and TRBJ1-2; TRBD1 is a possible D gene (5 bases). Deletions cut 7 bases from V and 4 bases from J, with 13 bases between. The germline gives CDR1 SEHNR, CDR2 FQNEAQ (reference sequence). The CDR3 has 13 residues. The variable domain in full, completed from reference TRBV7-9 and TRBJ1-2, reads DTGVSQNPRHKITKRGQNVTFRCDPISEHNRLYWYRQTLGQGPEFLTYFQNEAQLEKSRLLSDRFSAERPKGSFSTLEIQRTEQGDSAMYLCASTRGDFYGYTFGSGTRLTVV.

The gene calls are TRBV28 and TRBJ2-5, with 8 bases that match TRBD2. The J call could be wrong; TRBJ2-7 is a better fit for the DNA end. The CDR3 is made up of 15 amino acids. The V gene's germline CDR1 is MDHEN and CDR2 SYDVKM. DNA for the CDR3: TGTGCCAGCAGTTCCCCCAGCGGGAGAGGCTACGAGCAGTACTTC. Translation gives CASSSPSGRGYEQYF.

This chain links TRBV4-1 with TRBJ1-1; the D is unclear. Per germline, CDR1 MGHRA and CDR2 YSYEKL. V dropped 4 bases and J dropped 3 bases, with 18 bases sitting between them. The CDR3 totals 16 residues. The CDR3 nucleotides read TGCGCCAGCAGCCCCAGCGGGAAGGGCGGGGACACTGAAGCTTTCTTT. As protein: CASSPSGKGGDTEAFF.

This rearrangement joins TRBV5-1 to TRBJ2-1, with unresolved D. Germline CDR1 and CDR2: SGHRS and YFSETQ. The length of the CDR3 is 12 residues. V was pared by 3 bases and J by 6 bases, with 7 bases between. The CDR3 sequence is CASSSTPNEQFF. CDR3 in DNA: TGCGCCAGCAGCTCTACCCCCAATGAGCAGTTCTTC.

This clone was observed once. The J gene is TRBJ2-2, the V gene TRBV10-2; TRBD1 agrees at 10 bases. V trimming: 6 bases; J trimming: 4 bases; junction bases outside the gene matches: 2. The CDR3 contains 14 residues. Per the germline V gene, CDR1 is WSHSY and CDR2 is SAAADI. This CDR3 reads CASSRTGGTGELFF. The CDR3 bases are TGCGCCAGCAGCCGGACAGGGGGCACCGGGGAGCTGTTTTTT.

The V and J genes are TRBV9 and TRBJ2-5, with 14 nucleotides matching TRBD2. The last part of the DNA fits TRBJ2-7 better; the J call may be wrong. CDR3 length equals 18 residues. Germline assignment: CDR1 SGDLS and CDR2 YYNGEE. The CDR3 nucleotides read TGTGCCAGCAGCCAAGAGAGCCTCGGACTAGCGGGAGGCTACGAGCAGTACTTC. Its protein is CASSQESLGLAGGYEQYF.

The chain employs TRBV13 and TRBJ2-5, with a possible D match to TRBD2 (6 bases). With 4 bases removed from V and 3 bases from J, the gap between germline ends came to 9 bases. The CDR3 is made up of 13 amino acids. Per germline, CDR1 PRHDT and CDR2 FYEKMQ (reference sequence). The CDR3 region has the DNA TGTGCCAGCAGCTCCTGGGGGGAAGAGACCCAGTACTTC. Its translation: CASSSWGEETQYF.

The chain links TRBV7-8 to TRBJ2-7; D is undetermined. The germline V gene has CDR1 SGHVS and CDR2 FQNEAQ. This CDR3 region has 11 residues. Between the trimmed V and J ends, which lost 4 bases and 3 bases, there was a span of 4 bases. Written as DNA, the CDR3 is TGTGCCAGCAGCTCCTTCTACGAGCAGTACTTC. Protein sequence: CASSSFYEQYF.

This clone was counted a few times. This chain joins TRBV13 and TRBJ2-7; 9 positions match TRBD1. J gave up 4 bases and V 5 bases, and 12 bases lay outside the gene matches. The CDR3 contains 16 residues. Germline V lookup: CDR1 PRHDT, CDR2 FYEKMQ (reference sequence). Written as DNA, the CDR3 is TGTGCCAGCAGCCCGTACCGGGACAGGGCACAGTACGAGCAGTACTTC. Translated, it gives CASSPYRDRAQYEQYF.